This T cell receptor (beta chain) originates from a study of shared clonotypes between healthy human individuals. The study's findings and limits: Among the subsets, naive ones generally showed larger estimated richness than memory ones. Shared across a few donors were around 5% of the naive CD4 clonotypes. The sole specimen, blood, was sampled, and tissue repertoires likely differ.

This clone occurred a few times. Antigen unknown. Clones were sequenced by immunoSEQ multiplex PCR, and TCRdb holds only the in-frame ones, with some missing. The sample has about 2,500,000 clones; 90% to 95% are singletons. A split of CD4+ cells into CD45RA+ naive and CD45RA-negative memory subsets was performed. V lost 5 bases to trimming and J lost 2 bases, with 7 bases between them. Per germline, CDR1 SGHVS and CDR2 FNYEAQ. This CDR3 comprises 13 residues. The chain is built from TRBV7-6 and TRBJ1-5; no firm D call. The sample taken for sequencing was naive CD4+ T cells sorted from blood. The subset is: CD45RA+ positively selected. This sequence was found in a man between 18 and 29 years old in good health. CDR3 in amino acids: CASSPAGNQPQHF. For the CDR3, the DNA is TGTGCCAGCAGCCCAGCCGGCAATCAGCCCCAGCATTTT.